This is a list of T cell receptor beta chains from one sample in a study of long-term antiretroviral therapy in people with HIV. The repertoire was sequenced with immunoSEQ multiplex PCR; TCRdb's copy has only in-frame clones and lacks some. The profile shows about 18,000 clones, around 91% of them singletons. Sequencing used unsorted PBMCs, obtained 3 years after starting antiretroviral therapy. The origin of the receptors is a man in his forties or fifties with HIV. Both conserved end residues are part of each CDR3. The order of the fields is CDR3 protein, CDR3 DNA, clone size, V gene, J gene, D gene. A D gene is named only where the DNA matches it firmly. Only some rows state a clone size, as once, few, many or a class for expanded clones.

CDR3 protein: CASTKTVASTNEKLFF; CDR3 DNA: TGTGCCAGCACAAAGACTGTCGCGAGTACTAATGAAAAACTGTTTTTT; clone size: -; V gene: TRBV27; J gene: TRBJ1-4; D gene: -
CDR3 protein: CASSPEQGANNSPLHF; CDR3 DNA: TGTGCCAGCAGTCCCGAACAGGGGGCTAATAATTCACCCCTCCACTTT; clone size: few; V gene: TRBV5-5; J gene: TRBJ1-6; D gene: TRBD1
CDR3 protein: CASSYMGPGDNSPLHF; CDR3 DNA: TGTGCCAGCAGTTACATGGGGCCAGGGGATAATTCACCCCTCCACTTT; clone size: -; V gene: TRBV6-5; J gene: TRBJ1-6; D gene: -
CDR3 protein: CASSLTQGGLDTGELFF; CDR3 DNA: TGCGCCAGCAGCTTGACCCAGGGAGGATTGGACACCGGGGAGCTGTTTTTT; clone size: -; V gene: TRBV5-1; J gene: TRBJ2-2; D gene: -
CDR3 protein: CASSMDGYTF; CDR3 DNA: TGTGCCAGTAGTATGGATGGCTACACCTTC; clone size: once; V gene: TRBV19; J gene: TRBJ1-2; D gene: -
CDR3 protein: CASSLEGLAGENEQFF; CDR3 DNA: TGCGCCAGCAGCTTGGAAGGACTAGCGGGGGAAAATGAGCAGTTCTTC; clone size: -; V gene: TRBV5-1; J gene: TRBJ2-1; D gene: TRBD2
CDR3 protein: CATSTLPNYEQYF; CDR3 DNA: TGTGCCACCAGCACCCTCCCAAACTACGAGCAGTACTTC; clone size: -; V gene: TRBV15; J gene: TRBJ2-7; D gene: -
CDR3 protein: CASSGLAGVGEQFF; CDR3 DNA: TGCGCCAGCAGTGGACTAGCGGGGGTGGGTGAGCAGTTCTTC; clone size: -; V gene: TRBV4-3; J gene: TRBJ2-1; D gene: TRBD2
CDR3 protein: CASSLSGGANYGYTF; CDR3 DNA: TGTGCCAGCAGCTTATCCGGAGGGGCTAACTATGGCTACACCTTC; clone size: -; V gene: TRBV11-2; J gene: TRBJ1-2; D gene: -
CDR3 protein: CASSLLAAIQETQYF; CDR3 DNA: TGCGCCAGCAGCTTGCTCGCGGCGATACAAGAGACCCAGTACTTC; clone size: once; V gene: TRBV5-1; J gene: TRBJ2-5; D gene: -
CDR3 protein: CASGWGTAINYGYTF; CDR3 DNA: TGTGCCAGCGGGTGGGGGACGGCAATTAACTATGGCTACACCTTC; clone size: -; V gene: TRBV5-5; J gene: TRBJ1-2; D gene: -
CDR3 protein: CSVRVTAYEQYF; CDR3 DNA: TGCAGCGTTCGAGTAACGGCCTACGAGCAGTACTTC; clone size: -; V gene: TRBV29-1; J gene: TRBJ2-7; D gene: -
CDR3 protein: CASSPAGGGADTQYF; CDR3 DNA: TGTGCCAGCTCACCAGCTGGGGGCGGCGCAGATACGCAGTATTTT; clone size: -; V gene: TRBV18; J gene: TRBJ2-3; D gene: -
CDR3 protein: CASSEEGEGHEQYF; CDR3 DNA: TGCGCCAGCAGTGAGGAAGGGGAAGGACACGAGCAGTACTTC; clone size: -; V gene: TRBV10-1; J gene: TRBJ2-7; D gene: -
CDR3 protein: CAWSDGNSPLHF; CDR3 DNA: TGTGCCTGGAGTGACGGGAATTCACCCCTCCACTTT; clone size: -; V gene: TRBV30; J gene: TRBJ1-6; D gene: -
CDR3 protein: CASSLGGISYEQYF; CDR3 DNA: TGTGCCAGCAGCCTAGGGGGCATCTCCTACGAGCAGTACTTC; clone size: -; V gene: TRBV11-2; J gene: TRBJ2-7; D gene: TRBD1
CDR3 protein: CAWGRSRTPGQGQYEQYF; CDR3 DNA: TGTGCCTGGGGTCGATCCAGAACGCCGGGACAGGGCCAGTACGAGCAGTACTTC; clone size: -; V gene: TRBV30; J gene: TRBJ2-7; D gene: TRBD1
CDR3 protein: CASTPGTGGCQPQHF; CDR3 DNA: TGTGCCAGCACCCCGGGGACAGGGGGCTGTCAGCCCCAGCATTTT; clone size: -; V gene: TRBV21-1; J gene: TRBJ1-5; D gene: -
CDR3 protein: CASTSGAVASPLHF; CDR3 DNA: TGTGCCAGCACCTCCGGGGCAGTGGCTTCACCCCTCCACTTT; clone size: -; V gene: TRBV6-5; J gene: TRBJ1-6; D gene: -
CDR3 protein: CASSYSEQGYEQYF; CDR3 DNA: TGTGCCAGCAGTTACTCGGAACAGGGGTACGAGCAGTACTTC; clone size: -; V gene: TRBV6-5; J gene: TRBJ2-7; D gene: TRBD1
CDR3 protein: CASSGGGLQPQHF; CDR3 DNA: TGTGCCAGCAGCGGAGGAGGTCTCCAGCCCCAGCATTTT; clone size: -; V gene: TRBV9; J gene: TRBJ1-5; D gene: -
CDR3 protein: CASSILDLYGYTF; CDR3 DNA: TGTGCCAGTAGTATTTTGGACCTCTATGGCTACACCTTC; clone size: -; V gene: TRBV19; J gene: TRBJ1-2; D gene: -
CDR3 protein: CASRYPPRDQPQHF; CDR3 DNA: TGTGCAAGTCGCTACCCCCCCCGGGATCAGCCCCAGCATTTT; clone size: -; V gene: TRBV12-2; J gene: TRBJ1-5; D gene: -
CDR3 protein: CAISPSGTTNEKLFF; CDR3 DNA: TGTGCCATCAGTCCGTCCGGGACGACTAATGAAAAACTGTTTTTT; clone size: -; V gene: TRBV10-3; J gene: TRBJ1-4; D gene: -
CDR3 protein: CASTRKGRVPGNTIYF; CDR3 DNA: TGTGCCAGCACCCGAAAGGGGAGGGTGCCTGGAAACACCATATATTTT; clone size: -; V gene: TRBV21-1; J gene: TRBJ1-3; D gene: -
CDR3 protein: CSVEGVLNTEAFF; CDR3 DNA: TGCAGCGTTGAAGGGGTATTGAACACTGAAGCTTTCTTT; clone size: -; V gene: TRBV29-1; J gene: TRBJ1-1; D gene: -